The entry below describes one TCR beta chain. Assay: immunoSEQ multiplex PCR; the TCRdb copy retains only in-frame clones and omits some. The top ten hold over 7% of the sample, which has 100,000 to 150,000 clones, about nine tenths seen once. This sample is drawn from a study of blood T cell repertoires in COVID-19. Overall study: Researchers got acute and convalescent COVID-19 samples from the United States, Italy and Spain.

The sequence came from a human donor in a cohort sampled during active COVID-19. The sample was peripheral blood.

The CDR3 loop reads CASSLGRVAGVYEQYF. The CDR3 DNA reads as TGTGCCAGCAGTTTAGGCCGGGTAGCGGGGGTCTACGAGCAGTACTTC. J is TRBJ2-7 and V is TRBV27; 9 bases align to TRBD2. Germline loops: CDR1 MNHEY, CDR2 SMNVEV (reference sequence). J was trimmed by 3 bases and V by 2 bases; bases with no gene match: 8. CDR3 length: 16 amino acids.